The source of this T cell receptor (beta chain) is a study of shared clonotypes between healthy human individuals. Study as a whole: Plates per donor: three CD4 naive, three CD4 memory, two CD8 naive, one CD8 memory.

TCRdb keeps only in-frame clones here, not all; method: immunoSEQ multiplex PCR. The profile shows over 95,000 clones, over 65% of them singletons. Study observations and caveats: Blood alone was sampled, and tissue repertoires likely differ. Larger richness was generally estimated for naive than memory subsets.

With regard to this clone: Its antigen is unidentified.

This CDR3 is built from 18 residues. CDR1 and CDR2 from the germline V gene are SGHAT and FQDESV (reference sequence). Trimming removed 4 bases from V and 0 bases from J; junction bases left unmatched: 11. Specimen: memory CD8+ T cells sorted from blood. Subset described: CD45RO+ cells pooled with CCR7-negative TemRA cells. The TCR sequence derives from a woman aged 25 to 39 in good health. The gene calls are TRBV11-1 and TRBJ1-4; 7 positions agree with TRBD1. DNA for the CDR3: TGTGCCAGCAGCTCTCAGGGGGTTACACTTACAACTAATGAAAAACTGTTTTTT. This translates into CASSSQGVTLTTNEKLFF.